This T cell receptor (beta chain) was captured by sequencing in a study of cytomegalovirus exposure and HLA in healthy donors. PCR primers comprised 60 Vbeta and 13 Jbeta primers. Here immunoSEQ multiplex PCR was the method, and the copy in TCRdb shows in-frame clones only, minus some. The table lists some 130,000 clones, 70% to 80% of them singletons, with 2% to 2.5% in the top ten. From germline, CDR1 is SGHTA and CDR2 FQGNSA. V lost 4 bases, J lost 5 bases, and 3 bases stayed unmatched. The CDR3 sequence is 15 residues long. In regard to this clone: Antigen specificity is unknown. The same CDR3 arises from other DNA sequences in this sample as well.

General study points: Sequences of the TCR beta chain were said to predict the HLA-A and HLA-B alleles of most subjects accurately. An apparent linkage of common viral pathogens to several of the most significant clusters emerged in a later analysis.

Healthy bone marrow donors made up the donor group. Sequencing was performed on PBMCs. This rearrangement joins TRBV7-2 to TRBJ2-5, with 14 nucleotides matching TRBD2. This clonotype was sampled from a man aged 25-45 years in good health and CMV-seronegative. The CDR3 is CASSSRLAGGETQYF. CDR3 bases: TGTGCCAGCAGCTCCCGACTAGCGGGGGGGGAGACCCAGTACTTC.